This is a list of T cell receptor beta chains from one sample in a study of CD8+ T cells in alopecia areata. The protocol was immunoSEQ multiplex PCR, while the TCRdb copy is restricted to in-frame clones and leaves out a portion. The sample has over 150,000 clones, roughly 65% seen once. This specimen consisted of CD4+ T cells sorted from blood, obtained at week 0. These receptors all stem from a human donor with alopecia areata. Both conserved end residues are part of each CDR3. D genes are given only for firm matches. Clone size, where shown, is once, few, many, or a class for clones that have expanded.

CASSFSGYAFF,TGTGCCAGCAGCTTCTCAGGGTATGCTTTCTTT,few,TRBJ1-1,TRBV6-5,11,.
CASSPSGQGVVGGYTF,TGCGCCAGCAGCCCCTCGGGACAGGGGGTGGTTGGTGGCTACACCTTC,.,TRBJ1-2,TRBV4-1,16,TRBD1
CAISESSDRSRGSAFF,TGTGCCATCAGTGAGTCCTCGGACAGGTCTCGGGGATCGGCTTTCTTT,.,TRBJ1-1,TRBV10-3,16,TRBD1
CASSQVLQGNQPQHF,TGCGCCAGCAGCCAAGTCCTACAGGGCAATCAGCCCCAGCATTTT,.,TRBJ1-5,TRBV4-3,15,.
CASSQMNEQFF,TGTGCCAGTAGTCAAATGAATGAGCAGTTCTTC,few,TRBJ2-1,TRBV19,11,.
CSAGQGPYGYTF,TGCAGCGCTGGACAGGGCCCCTATGGCTACACCTTC,.,TRBJ1-2,TRBV29-1,12,TRBD1
CASSQVRGSTDTQYF,TGCGCCAGCAGCCAAGTGCGGGGGAGCACAGATACGCAGTATTTT,.,TRBJ2-3,TRBV4-3,15,TRBD2
CASSYGAGAVGTEAFF,TGTGCCAGCAGTTACGGGGCAGGGGCGGTCGGCACTGAAGCTTTCTTT,.,TRBJ1-1,TRBV6-6,16,.
CASSLLGRENYGYTF,TGTGCCAGCAGCTTATTGGGCAGGGAGAACTATGGCTACACCTTC,.,TRBJ1-2,TRBV11-2,15,.
CSVDVAGGENEQFF,TGCAGCGTTGATGTAGCGGGGGGGGAGAATGAGCAGTTCTTC,once,TRBJ2-1,TRBV29-1,14,TRBD2
CAWSVVGAVNQPQHF,TGTGCCTGGAGTGTTGTAGGGGCGGTCAATCAGCCCCAGCATTTT,.,TRBJ1-5,TRBV30,15,.
CASSLAGTGGYEQYF,TGTGCCAGCAGCTTAGCCGGGACAGGGGGCTACGAGCAGTACTTC,.,TRBJ2-7,TRBV7-2,15,TRBD1
CASSSKRGGGIEQFF,TGTGCCAGCAGCTCCAAGCGGGGGGGTGGTATTGAGCAGTTCTTC,once,TRBJ2-1,TRBV7-2,15,TRBD2
CSVEERGGYEQYF,TGCAGCGTTGAAGAGCGGGGGGGCTACGAGCAGTACTTC,.,TRBJ2-7,TRBV29-1,13,TRBD2
CASSPGGQGALSYNSPLHF,TGTGCCAGCAGCCCAGGCGGCCAAGGGGCGCTCTCCTATAATTCACCCCTCCACTTT,few,TRBJ1-6,TRBV7-6,19,.
CASSSPGTGFYEQYF,TGTGCCAGCAGCTCACCCGGGACAGGGTTTTACGAGCAGTACTTC,once,TRBJ2-7,TRBV7-2,15,TRBD1
CSVVVFNTLWGSNYGYTF,TGCAGCGTTGTAGTTTTTAACACCCTCTGGGGCTCTAACTATGGCTACACCTTC,.,TRBJ1-2,TRBV29-1,18,.
CASSLEDRPLGEAFF,TGTGCCAGCAGCTTGGAGGACAGGCCGTTAGGTGAAGCTTTCTTT,.,TRBJ1-1,TRBV5-6,15,TRBD1
CASSSGTVETQYF,TGTGCCAGCAGCTCCGGGACAGTGGAGACCCAGTACTTC,.,TRBJ2-5,TRBV5-6,13,TRBD1
CASSLSGGPYEQYF,TGTGCCAGCAGCTTATCCGGCGGTCCCTACGAGCAGTACTTC,few,TRBJ2-7,TRBV7-9,14,.
CASSLGGTAHYEQYF,TGTGCCAGCAGCTTAGGCGGGACAGCACACTACGAGCAGTACTTC,.,TRBJ2-7,TRBV7-9,15,.
CSVRRNTEAFF,TGCAGCGTTCGAAGAAACACTGAAGCTTTCTTT,once,TRBJ1-1,TRBV29-1,11,.
CASSFGGISPLHF,TGTGCCAGCAGTTTTGGGGGGATCTCACCCCTCCACTTT,.,TRBJ1-6,TRBV27,13,.
CAWSGAGGNQPQHF,TGTGCCTGGAGTGGGGCAGGCGGGAATCAGCCCCAGCATTTT,few,TRBJ1-5,TRBV30,14,.
CASSQVGGRYYEQYF,TGTGCCAGCAGCCAAGTCGGAGGGCGCTACTACGAGCAGTACTTC,.,TRBJ2-7,TRBV14,15,.
CASSQETVNYGYTF,TGCGCCAGCAGCCAAGAGACAGTAAACTATGGCTACACCTTC,few,TRBJ1-2,TRBV4-3,14,.
CASRRGGPTYEQYF,TGTGCCAGCCGAAGGGGGGGGCCGACCTACGAGCAGTACTTC,.,TRBJ2-7,TRBV6-5,14,.
CASSLTGDNEQFF,TGTGCCAGCAGTTTGACAGGGGACAATGAGCAGTTCTTC,.,TRBJ2-1,TRBV5-4,13,TRBD1
CASSFRGLAGVGTGELFF,TGTGCCAGCAGTTTCCGAGGACTAGCGGGGGTCGGCACCGGGGAGCTGTTTTTT,.,TRBJ2-2,TRBV27,18,TRBD2
CASSMGHSTDTQYF,TGTGCCAGTAGTATGGGACACAGCACAGATACGCAGTATTTT,.,TRBJ2-3,TRBV19,14,.
CASSDNYQPQHF,TGTGCCAGCAGTGACAACTATCAGCCCCAGCATTTT,.,TRBJ1-5,TRBV6-1,12,.
CSVPRGDYGYTF,TGCAGCGTCCCGCGGGGGGACTATGGCTACACCTTC,few,TRBJ1-2,TRBV29-1,12,.
CASSSVPSGRARSGYTF,TGTGCCAGCAGTTCGGTCCCCTCTGGCAGGGCAAGAAGTGGCTACACCTTC,.,TRBJ1-2,TRBV27,17,.
CSGRQGLNTEAFF,TGCAGCGGGCGACAGGGTTTGAACACTGAAGCTTTCTTT,.,TRBJ1-1,TRBV29-1,13,TRBD1
CSVAHRAVNTEAFF,TGCAGCGTTGCTCACAGGGCGGTGAACACTGAAGCTTTCTTT,.,TRBJ1-1,TRBV29-1,14,.
CASSENTDQPQHF,TGTGCCAGCAGCGAGAATACGGATCAGCCCCAGCATTTT,few,TRBJ1-5,TRBV9,13,.
CASSEEGRPKETQYF,TGTGCCAGCAGTGAAGAGGGGCGACCAAAAGAGACCCAGTACTTC,few,TRBJ2-5,TRBV6-1,15,.
CASSSGRGLATGELFF,TGCGCCAGCAGCTCGGGACGGGGGCTCGCCACCGGGGAGCTGTTTTTT,.,TRBJ2-2,TRBV5-1,16,.
CASSPGRFIDEQYF,TGTGCCAGCAGCCCAGGGAGGTTCATCGACGAGCAGTACTTC,.,TRBJ2-7,TRBV13,14,.
CSVAGNRAGELFF,TGCAGCGTTGCAGGGAACAGGGCCGGGGAGCTGTTTTTT,.,TRBJ2-2,TRBV29-1,13,.
CASSQVAEGGETQYF,TGCGCCAGCAGCCAAGTAGCGGAGGGAGGGGAGACCCAGTACTTC,few,TRBJ2-5,TRBV5-1,15,TRBD2
CATSKGKETQYF,TGTGCCACCAGCAAAGGCAAGGAGACCCAGTACTTC,.,TRBJ2-5,TRBV15,12,.